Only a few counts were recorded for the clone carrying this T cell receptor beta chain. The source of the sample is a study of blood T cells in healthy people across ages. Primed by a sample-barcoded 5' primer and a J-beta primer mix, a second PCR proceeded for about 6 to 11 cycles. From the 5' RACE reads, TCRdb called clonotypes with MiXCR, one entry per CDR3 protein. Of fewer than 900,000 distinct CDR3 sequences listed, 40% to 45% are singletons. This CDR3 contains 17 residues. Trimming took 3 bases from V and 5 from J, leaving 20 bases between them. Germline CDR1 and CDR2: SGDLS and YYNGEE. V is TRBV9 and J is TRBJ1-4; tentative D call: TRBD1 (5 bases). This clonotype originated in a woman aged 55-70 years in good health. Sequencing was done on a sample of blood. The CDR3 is CASSGPPGGEENEKLFF. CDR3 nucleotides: TGTGCCAGCAGCGGCCCGCCCGGGGGGGAGGAGAATGAAAAACTGTTTTTT.